This T cell receptor (beta chain) was sequenced for a study of T cell responses to AZD1222 COVID-19 vaccine. This CDR3 spans 13 amino acids. The germline CDR1 and CDR2 sequences are KGHSH and LQKENI. Trimming took off 3 bases at V and 2 bases at J, with 7 bases between the two ends. Only in-frame clones appear in the TCRdb table, and some are missing; sequencing was by immunoSEQ multiplex PCR. The sample comprises fewer than 200,000 clones, around nine tenths of which are singletons, and approximately 4.3% rests with the top ten. Concerning this clone: The sample contains more than one DNA sequence encoding this CDR3.

The rearrangement joins TRBV18 to TRBJ1-2; the D is unclear. Source: peripheral blood, taken 28 days after the second AZD1222 dose. The sequence came from an adult who received the AZD1222 COVID-19 vaccine. The CDR3 sequence is CASSPGENYGYTF. The CDR3 bases are TGTGCCAGCTCACCGGGCGAGAACTATGGCTACACCTTC. Supplemented by reference TRBV18 and TRBJ1-2, the full variable domain reads NAGVMQNPRHLVRRRGQEARLRCSPMKGHSHVYWYRQLPEEGLKFMVYLQKENIIDESGMPKERFSAEFPKEGPSILRIQQVVRGDSAAYFCASSPGENYGYTFGSGTRLTVV.